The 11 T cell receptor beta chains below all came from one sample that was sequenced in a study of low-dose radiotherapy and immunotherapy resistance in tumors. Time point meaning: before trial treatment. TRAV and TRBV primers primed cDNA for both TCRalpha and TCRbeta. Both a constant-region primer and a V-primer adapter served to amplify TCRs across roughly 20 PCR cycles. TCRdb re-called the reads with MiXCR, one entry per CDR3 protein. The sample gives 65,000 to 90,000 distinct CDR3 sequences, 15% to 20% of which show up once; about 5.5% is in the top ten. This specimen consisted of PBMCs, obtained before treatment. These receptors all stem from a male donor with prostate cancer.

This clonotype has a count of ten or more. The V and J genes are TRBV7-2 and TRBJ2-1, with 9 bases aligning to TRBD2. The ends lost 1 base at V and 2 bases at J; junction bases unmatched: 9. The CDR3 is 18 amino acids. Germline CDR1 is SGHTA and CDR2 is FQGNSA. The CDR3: CASSLEIRGGVPYNEQFF. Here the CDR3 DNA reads TGTGCCAGCAGCTTAGAGATTCGCGGGGGGGTCCCCTACAATGAGCAGTTCTTC.

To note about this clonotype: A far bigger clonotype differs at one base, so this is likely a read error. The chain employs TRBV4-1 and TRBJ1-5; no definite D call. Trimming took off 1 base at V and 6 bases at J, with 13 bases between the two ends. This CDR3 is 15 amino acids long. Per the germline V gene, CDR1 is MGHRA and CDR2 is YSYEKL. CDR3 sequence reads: CASSQAFGRSQPQHF. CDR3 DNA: TGCGCCAGCAGCCAAGCTTTTGGGCGCAGTCAGCCCCAGCATTTT.

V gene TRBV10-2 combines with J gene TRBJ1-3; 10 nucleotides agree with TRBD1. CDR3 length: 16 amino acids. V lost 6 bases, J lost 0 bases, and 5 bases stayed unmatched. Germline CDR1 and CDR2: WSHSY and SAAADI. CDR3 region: CASRPTGGYSGNTIYF. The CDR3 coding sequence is TGCGCCAGCAGGCCGACAGGGGGCTACTCTGGAAACACCATATATTTT.

The CDR3 sequence is CASTDRQETQYF. CDR3 nucleotide sequence: TGTGCCAGCACCGATCGGCAAGAGACCCAGTACTTC. J is TRBJ2-5 and V is TRBV6-1; D remains ambiguous. Deletions cut 7 bases from V and 2 bases from J, with 8 bases between. The CDR3 covers 12 residues. The germline V gene has CDR1 MNHNS and CDR2 SASEGT.

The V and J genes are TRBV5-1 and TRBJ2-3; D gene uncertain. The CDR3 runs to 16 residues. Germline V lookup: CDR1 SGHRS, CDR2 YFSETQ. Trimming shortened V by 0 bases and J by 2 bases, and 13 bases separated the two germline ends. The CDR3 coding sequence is TGCGCCAGCAGCTTGGTAGGCGGAGAGTACACAGATACGCAGTATTTT. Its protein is CASSLVGGEYTDTQYF. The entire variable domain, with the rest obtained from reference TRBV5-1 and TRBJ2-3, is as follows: KAGVTQTPRYLIKTRGQQVTLSCSPISGHRSVSWYQQTPGQGLQFLFEYFSETQRNKGNFPGRFSGRQFSNSRSEMNVSTLELGDSALYLCASSLVGGEYTDTQYFGPGTRLTVL.

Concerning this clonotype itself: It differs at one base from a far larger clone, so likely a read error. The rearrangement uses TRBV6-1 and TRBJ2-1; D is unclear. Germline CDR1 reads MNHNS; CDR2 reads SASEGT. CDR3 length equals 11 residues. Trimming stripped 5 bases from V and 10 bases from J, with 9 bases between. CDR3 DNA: TGTGCCAGCAGTCCCCTCTCCGAGCAGTTCTTC. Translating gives CASSPLSEQFF.

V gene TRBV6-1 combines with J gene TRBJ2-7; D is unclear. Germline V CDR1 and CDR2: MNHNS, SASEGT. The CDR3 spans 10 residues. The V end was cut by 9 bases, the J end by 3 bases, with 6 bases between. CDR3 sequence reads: CASEDYEQYF. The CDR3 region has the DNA TGTGCCAGTGAGGACTACGAGCAGTACTTC.

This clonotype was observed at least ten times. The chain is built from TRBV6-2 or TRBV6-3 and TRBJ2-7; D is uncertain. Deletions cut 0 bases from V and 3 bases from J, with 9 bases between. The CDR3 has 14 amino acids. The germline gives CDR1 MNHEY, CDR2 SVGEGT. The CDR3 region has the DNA TGTGCCAGCAGTTACTCGACCGCAAACTACGAGCAGTACTTC. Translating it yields CASSYSTANYEQYF.

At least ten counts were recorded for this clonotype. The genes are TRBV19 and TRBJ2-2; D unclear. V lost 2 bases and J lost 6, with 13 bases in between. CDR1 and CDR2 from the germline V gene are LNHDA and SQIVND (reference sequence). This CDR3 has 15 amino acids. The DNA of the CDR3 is TGTGCCAGTAGTATAAGATTAGGTGGGGCCGGGGAGCTGTTTTTT. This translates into CASSIRLGGAGELFF.

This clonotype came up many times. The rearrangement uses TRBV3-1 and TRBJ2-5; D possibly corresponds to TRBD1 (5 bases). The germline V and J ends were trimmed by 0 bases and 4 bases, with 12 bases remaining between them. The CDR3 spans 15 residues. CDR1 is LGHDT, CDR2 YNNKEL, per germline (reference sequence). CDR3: CASSQEGRIGETQYF. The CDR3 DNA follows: TGTGCCAGCAGCCAAGAGGGGCGAATTGGAGAGACCCAGTACTTC.

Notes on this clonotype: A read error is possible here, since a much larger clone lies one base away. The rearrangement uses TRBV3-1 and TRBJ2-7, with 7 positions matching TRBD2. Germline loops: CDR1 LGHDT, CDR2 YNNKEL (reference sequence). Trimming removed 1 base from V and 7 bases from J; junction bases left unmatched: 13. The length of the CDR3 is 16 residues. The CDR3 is CASSQVLTSASGEQYF. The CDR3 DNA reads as TGTGCCAGCAGCCAAGTTCTTACTAGCGCGAGCGGGGAGCAGTACTTC.